The T cell receptor (beta chain) described here comes from a study of blood T cell repertoires in COVID-19. Study members were between roughly 18 and 100 years old and lived in approximately 25 US regions. Participants reported their clinical history, and cohort assignment relied on those reports. Only in-frame clones appear in the TCRdb table, and some are missing; sequencing was by immunoSEQ multiplex PCR. The repertoire has approximately 210,000 clones, approximately 86% of them found once; the top ten carry approximately 14%. This CDR3 region has 14 residues. Germline CDR1 and CDR2: SGHRS and YFSETQ. V gave up 5 bases and J gave up 1 base; unmatched junction bases: 3.

Input material: PBMCs or T cells enriched from blood (not recorded which). This chain connects TRBV5-1 to TRBJ2-1, with TRBD1 matching over 7 bases. This sequence was found in a woman between 50 and 59 years old with acute COVID-19. The CDR3 is CASSATGSYNEQFF. CDR3 bases: TGCGCCAGCAGTGCGACAGGGTCCTACAATGAGCAGTTCTTC. Combining the CDR3 with reference TRBV5-1 and TRBJ2-1 gives the whole variable domain KAGVTQTPRYLIKTRGQQVTLSCSPISGHRSVSWYQQTPGQGLQFLFEYFSETQRNKGNFPGRFSGRQFSNSRSEMNVSTLELGDSALYLCASSATGSYNEQFFGPGTRLTVL.